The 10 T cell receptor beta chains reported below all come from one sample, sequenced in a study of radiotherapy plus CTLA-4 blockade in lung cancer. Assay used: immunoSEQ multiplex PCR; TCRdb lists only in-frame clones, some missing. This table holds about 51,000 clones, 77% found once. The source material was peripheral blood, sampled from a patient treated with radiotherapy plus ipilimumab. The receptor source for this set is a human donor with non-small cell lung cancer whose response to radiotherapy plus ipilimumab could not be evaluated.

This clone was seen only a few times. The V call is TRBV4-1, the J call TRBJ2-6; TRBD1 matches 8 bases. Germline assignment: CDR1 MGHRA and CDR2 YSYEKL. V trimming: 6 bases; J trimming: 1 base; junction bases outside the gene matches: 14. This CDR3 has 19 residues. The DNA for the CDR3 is TGCGCCAGCAGGACAGGGGTACTGATACGTTCATCTGGGGCCAACGTCCTGACTTTC. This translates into CASRTGVLIRSSGANVLTF.

The CDR3 DNA reads TGTGCCAGCAGCTTCGGTTTCACAGACACAGATACGCAGTATTTT. Protein product: CASSFGFTDTDTQYF. The J gene is TRBJ2-3, the V gene TRBV11-3; D ambiguous. Between the trimmed V and J ends, which lost 3 bases and 2 bases, there was a span of 12 bases. CDR3 size: 15 residues. Germline V gene data show CDR1 as SGHNT and CDR2 as YENEEA.

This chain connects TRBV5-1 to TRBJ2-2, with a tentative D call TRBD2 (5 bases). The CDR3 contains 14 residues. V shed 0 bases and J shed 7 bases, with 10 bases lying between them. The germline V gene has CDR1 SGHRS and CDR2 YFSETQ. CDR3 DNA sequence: TGCGCCAGCAGCTTGGTGCCCGGGGTCGGGGAGCTGTTTTTT. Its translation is CASSLVPGVGELFF. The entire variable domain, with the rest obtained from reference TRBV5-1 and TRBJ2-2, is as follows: KAGVTQTPRYLIKTRGQQVTLSCSPISGHRSVSWYQQTPGQGLQFLFEYFSETQRNKGNFPGRFSGRQFSNSRSEMNVSTLELGDSALYLCASSLVPGVGELFFGEGSRLTVL.

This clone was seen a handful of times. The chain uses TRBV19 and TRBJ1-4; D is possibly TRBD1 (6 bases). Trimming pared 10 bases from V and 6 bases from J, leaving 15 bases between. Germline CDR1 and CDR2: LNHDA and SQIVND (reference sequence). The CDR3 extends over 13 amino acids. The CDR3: CATERGMDEKLFF. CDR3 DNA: TGTGCCACCGAGAGGGGGATGGATGAAAAACTGTTTTTT.

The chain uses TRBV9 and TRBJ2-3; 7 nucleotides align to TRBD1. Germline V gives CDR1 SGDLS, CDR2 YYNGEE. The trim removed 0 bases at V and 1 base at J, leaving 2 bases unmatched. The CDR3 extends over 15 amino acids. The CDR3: CASSVEDRGTDTQYF. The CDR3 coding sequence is TGTGCCAGCAGCGTAGAAGACAGGGGCACAGATACGCAGTATTTT.

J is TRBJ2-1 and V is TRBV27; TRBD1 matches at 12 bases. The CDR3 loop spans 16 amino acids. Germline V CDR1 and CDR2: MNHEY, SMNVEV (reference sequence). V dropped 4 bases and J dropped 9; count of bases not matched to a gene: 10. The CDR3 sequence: CASSSPGTGGFFEQFF. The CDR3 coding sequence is TGTGCCAGCAGTTCGCCCGGGACAGGGGGCTTCTTTGAGCAGTTCTTC.

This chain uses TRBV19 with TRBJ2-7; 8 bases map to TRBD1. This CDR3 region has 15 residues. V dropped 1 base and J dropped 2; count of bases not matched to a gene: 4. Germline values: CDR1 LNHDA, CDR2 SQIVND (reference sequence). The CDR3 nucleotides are TGTGCCAGTAGTATAGCGGGGACAGGACCCTACGAGCAGTACTTC. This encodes CASSIAGTGPYEQYF.

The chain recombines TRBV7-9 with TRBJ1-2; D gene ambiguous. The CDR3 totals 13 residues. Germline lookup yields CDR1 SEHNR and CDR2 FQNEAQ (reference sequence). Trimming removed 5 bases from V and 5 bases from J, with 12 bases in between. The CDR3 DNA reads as TGTGCCAGCAGCCTCCCCGGGTTTTATGGCTACACCTTC. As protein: CASSLPGFYGYTF.

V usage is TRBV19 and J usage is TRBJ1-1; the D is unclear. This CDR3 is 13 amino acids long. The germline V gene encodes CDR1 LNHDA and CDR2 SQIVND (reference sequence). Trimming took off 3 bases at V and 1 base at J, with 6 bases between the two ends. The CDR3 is CASSITGNTEAFF. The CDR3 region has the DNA TGTGCCAGTAGTATTACCGGGAACACTGAAGCTTTCTTT.

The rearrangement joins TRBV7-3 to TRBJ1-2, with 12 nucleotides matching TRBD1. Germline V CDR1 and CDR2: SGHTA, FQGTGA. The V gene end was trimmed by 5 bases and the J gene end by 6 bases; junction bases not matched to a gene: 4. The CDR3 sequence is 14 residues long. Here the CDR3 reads CASSEGTGGDGYTF. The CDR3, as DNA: TGTGCCAGCAGCGAGGGGACAGGGGGCGATGGCTACACCTTC.